Listed below are T cell receptor beta chains from one sample, sequenced in a study of CXCR3-negative and CXCR3-positive naive CD8 T cells. TCRdb reanalyzed the 5' RACE reads, giving one entry per CDR3 protein sequence and no DNA. The sample's table shows about 130,000 distinct CDR3 sequences. Sequenced sample: naive CXCR3- CD8+ T cells from blood. The receptor source for this set is a human donor in good health. Some clones in this sample may be carry-over from other donors' samples. CDR3s include the opening cysteine and the closing phenylalanine or tryptophan.

CDR3aa,j_gene,v_gene
CASRVSLGQPQHF,TRBJ1-5,TRBV12-3/TRBV12-4
CASSSLGEDISLHF,TRBJ1-6,TRBV7-2
CASSFRYQPTLHYF,TRBJ2-7,TRBV12-3/TRBV12-4
CASSLLGQVNEQYF,TRBJ2-7,TRBV28
CASRILTSGGTYNEQFF,TRBJ2-1,TRBV6-2/TRBV6-3
CASRAWGLVYEQYF,TRBJ2-7,TRBV28
CSVDWGDGYTF,TRBJ1-2,TRBV29-1
CASSQGPFGRTYEQYF,TRBJ2-7,TRBV14
CASSNSEGGTEAFF,TRBJ1-1,TRBV21-1
CASSLVPGGYNEQFF,TRBJ2-1,TRBV5-1
CASSPTGDTQYF,TRBJ2-3,TRBV28
CASSLAAQQANYGYTF,TRBJ1-2,TRBV11-2
CASSEYPTPYGYTF,TRBJ1-2,TRBV2
CASSDSRLLWGNTEAFF,TRBJ1-1,TRBV25-1
CAISPDFVPTDTQYF,TRBJ2-3,TRBV10-3
CASSLESGSSYNEQFF,TRBJ2-1,TRBV7-8
CASSHFPEGWGEQYF,TRBJ2-7,TRBV14
CSVDVLAGGMYQETQYF,TRBJ2-5,TRBV29-1
CASSLTQQTLYEQYF,TRBJ2-7,TRBV7-8
CASSSGQVPNEKLFF,TRBJ1-4,TRBV7-8
CASIHAGESNTGELFF,TRBJ2-2,TRBV12-3/TRBV12-4
CASTGSGETNTGELFF,TRBJ2-2,TRBV10-2
CASSRQGIQETQYF,TRBJ2-5,TRBV7-9
CASSHSRAPYEQYF,TRBJ2-7,TRBV12-3/TRBV12-4